Below, one T cell receptor (beta chain) is given with its context. Its antigen specificity is not known. The input lacks base qualities; no much larger clone sits a single base away. The sample belongs to a study of beta chain features in type 1 diabetes (dated by TCRdb to the late 2010s). Context from the whole study: No differences in mean age, gender distribution, total cell number or subset yield were found between patients and healthy donors. The study compared the TCRB repertoires of sorted circulating CD4+ T cell subsets in recently diagnosed type 1 diabetes patients with those in matched healthy donors. Whereas all 28 donors provided naive and central memory subsets, regulatory and stem cell-like memory subsets were isolated from just 8 patients and about 8 healthy donors. A total of just under 110,000,000 sorted cells were examined across all samples, and RNA yield correlated strongly with the number of cells per subset.

Spanning cysteine to phenylalanine, the CDR3 consists of 19 amino acids. Here the CDR3 DNA is all that survives: 57 bases in frame from base 1. From each donor, a single peripheral blood sample of about 116 mL on average was drawn into heparinised tubes. Naive, central memory, regulatory and stem cell-like memory CD4+ T cells were sorted on a BD FACSAria II using a panel including CD45RO, CCR7, CD25, CD127, CD95 and CD27. Every sorted population had a purity above 95%. PBMCs were separated immediately by Lymphoprep density gradient centrifugation and were stained directly, without being cultured. To minimize batch effects, samples were stained and sorted in pairs, one healthy donor with one patient per experiment. Broader findings and caveats from the paper: Patients with type 1 diabetes made fewer insertions and deleted more nucleotides at VDJ recombination sites, implying thymic rearrangement abnormalities. A moderate but significant shortening of TCRB CDR3 length was observed in type 1 diabetes patients in all four CD4+ subsets. Because the HLA sub-analyses included only small numbers of individuals, any influence of HLA type on TCRB rearrangement was left unresolved. Because cDNA rather than genomic DNA was sequenced, highly expressing activated cells could have been over-represented, although no difference in activation and CD3 levels was found between groups. Naive, central memory and regulatory TCRB repertoires appeared to be more alike among patients than among healthy donors. Shorter templates might be favored by PCR, yet because patient and control samples were amplified and corrected together, any such skew would affect both groups equally.

The entire amount of isolated RNA was reverse transcribed using the High Capacity cDNA Reverse Transcription Kit, so the sequenced TCRB transcripts were expressed ones. Deep immunoSEQ sequencing was applied to naive, central memory and regulatory T cell samples, giving an average of approximately 4 million total reads per sample. Sorted cells were lysed in RLT buffer and RNA was extracted with DNase-treated RNeasy Micro or Mini kits, depending on cell number. To prevent cross-contamination, every cell subset was processed on its own, while patient and healthy donor samples were processed together. The immunoSEQ multiplex PCR was used to amplify TCRB sequences from cDNA, yielding 87-bp fragments that span the CDR3 region. Sequencing of the amplicons was done on the Illumina HiSeq platform. Turning to the authors' computational methods: Synthetic template baselines were used to correct PCR bias computationally, reads within Hamming distance 2 were collapsed together, and singletons that could not be merged were discarded. Reads were aligned against IMGT to assign V, D and J genes, CDR3 length and insertions or deletions at six rearrangement sites. Clonotype counts were normalized to sorted cell number within each subset before computing true diversity and Gini coefficients with the tcR R package. The overlap coefficient, calculated on TCRB nucleotide sequences, was used to quantify repertoire sharing. TCRdb holds this immuneACCESS table with in-frame rearrangements only. Some clones are missing; in checked studies, unresolved V genes explain under half, and the rest has no known cause. That table furnishes V, J and clone size, whereas the DNA furnished D and trimming. A total of 200,000 to 250,000 clones appear in this sample, about 30% of them only once. The top ten constitute roughly 4.1% of the sample.

This receptor was identified in a young man in good health. The sample taken for sequencing was central memory CD4+ T cells from blood. This sequence uses TRBV21-1 and TRBJ1-6. TRBV21-1 represents a pseudogene. The CDR3 loop reads CASSGGETLLSAYNSPLHF. In nucleotides, the sequence is TGTGCCAGCAGCGGGGGAGAGACCCTCCTTTCGGCCTATAATTCACCCCTCCACTTT.